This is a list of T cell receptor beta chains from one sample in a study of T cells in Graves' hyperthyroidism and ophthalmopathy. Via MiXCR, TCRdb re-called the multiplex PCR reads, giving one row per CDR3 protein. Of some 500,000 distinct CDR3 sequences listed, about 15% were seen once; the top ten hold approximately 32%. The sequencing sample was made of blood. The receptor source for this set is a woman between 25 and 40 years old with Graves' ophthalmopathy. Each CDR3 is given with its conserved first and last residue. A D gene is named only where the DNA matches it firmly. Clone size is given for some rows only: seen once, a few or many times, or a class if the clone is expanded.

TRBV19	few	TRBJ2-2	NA	TGTGCCAGTAGTATGGGGGCGGGAGCGAACACCGGGGAGCTGTTTTTT	CASSMGAGANTGELFF
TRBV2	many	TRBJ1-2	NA	TGTGCCAGCGCAGGTCTTAACTATGGCTACACCTTC	CASAGLNYGYTF
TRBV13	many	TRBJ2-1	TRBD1	TGTGCCAGCAGACGACAGGGGGGCAATGAGCAGTTCTTC	CASRRQGGNEQFF
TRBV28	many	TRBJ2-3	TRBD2	TGTGCCAGCACTTTTGCTACTGGGACTAGCGGGAGGTGGACAGATACGCAGTATTTT	CASTFATGTSGRWTDTQYF
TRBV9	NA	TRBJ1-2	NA	TGTGCCAGCAGCGTAGAAACTAACTATGGCTACACCTTC	CASSVETNYGYTF
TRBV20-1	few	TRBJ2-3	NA	TGCAGTGCCCACCCGGCGGCGGAGGGCCCTGAAGATACGCAGTATTTT	CSAHPAAEGPEDTQYF
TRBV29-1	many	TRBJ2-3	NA	TGCAGCGTTGAAGTATCCGGGACATGGACAGATACGCAGTATTTT	CSVEVSGTWTDTQYF
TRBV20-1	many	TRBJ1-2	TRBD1	TGCAGTGCCTCAGACAGGGCTGCTGGCTACACCTTC	CSASDRAAGYTF
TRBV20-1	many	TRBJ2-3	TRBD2	TGCAGTGTTCAGGGACTAGGGGGTACAGATACGCAGTATTTT	CSVQGLGGTDTQYF
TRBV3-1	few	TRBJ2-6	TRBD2	TGTGCCAGCAGCCAAGATGTTTTCCGGGGGGCTGGGGCCAACGTCCTGACTTTC	CASSQDVFRGAGANVLTF
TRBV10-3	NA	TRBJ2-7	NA	TGTGCCATCAGTGCCGTGGGATCCTACGAGCAGTACTTC	CAISAVGSYEQYF
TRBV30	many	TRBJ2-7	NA	TGTGCCTGGAGTGTACCGAAGGAGGGACACCACGAGCAGTACTTC	CAWSVPKEGHHEQYF
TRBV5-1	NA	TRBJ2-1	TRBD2	TGCGCCAGCGACCCCTCACGGGGACTAAGTTCTTACAATGAGCAGTTCTTC	CASDPSRGLSSYNEQFF
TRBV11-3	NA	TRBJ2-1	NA	TGTGCCAGCAGCTTAGCTTTGAGTTACAATGAGCAGTTCTTC	CASSLALSYNEQFF
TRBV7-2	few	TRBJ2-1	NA	TGTGCCAGCAGCACAGGGACTCGGATTACTGGAGAGCAGTTCTTC	CASSTGTRITGEQFF
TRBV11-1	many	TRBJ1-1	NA	TGTGCCAGCAGCTTAAACGCCCGGGGAGGGGGCACTGAAGCTTTCTTT	CASSLNARGGGTEAFF
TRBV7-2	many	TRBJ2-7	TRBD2	TGTGCCAGCAGCTACCGAACTAGCGGGAGTGGGGAGCAGTACTTC	CASSYRTSGSGEQYF
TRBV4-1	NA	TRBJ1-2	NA	TGCGCCAGCAGCCAAGTGGTGCCGTATGGCTACACCTTC	CASSQVVPYGYTF
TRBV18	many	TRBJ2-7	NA	TGTGCCAGCTCACCGCCTACAGGAAGCGAGCAGTACTTC	CASSPPTGSEQYF
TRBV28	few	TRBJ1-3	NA	TGTGCCAGCAGTGTCTCTGGAAACACCATATATTTT	CASSVSGNTIYF
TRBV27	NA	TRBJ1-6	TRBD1	TGTGCCAGCAGTCGGGACAGGGAAGATTCACCCCTCCACTTT	CASSRDREDSPLHF
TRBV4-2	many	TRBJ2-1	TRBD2	TGTGCCAGCAGCCCCAGGACTAGCGGGAGGTACAATGAGCAGTTCTTC	CASSPRTSGRYNEQFF
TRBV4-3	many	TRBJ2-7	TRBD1	TGCGCCAGCAGCCAAGGGGACAGACACTACGAGCAGTACTTC	CASSQGDRHYEQYF
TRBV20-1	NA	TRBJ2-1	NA	TGCAGTGCTAGTGAACTAGGGCGCAGCTCCTACAATGAGCAGTTCTTC	CSASELGRSSYNEQFF
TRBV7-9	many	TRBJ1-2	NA	TGTGCCAGCAGCTTAGCACAGGGCTGGGGCTACACCTTC	CASSLAQGWGYTF
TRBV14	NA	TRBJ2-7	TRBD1	TGTGCCAGCAGCTCACACCGGGACAGGGGGCCGATTGAGCAGTACTTC	CASSSHRDRGPIEQYF
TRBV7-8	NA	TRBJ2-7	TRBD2	TGTGCCAGCAGCATCTTAGCGGGAGAAACCTACGAGCAGTACTTC	CASSILAGETYEQYF
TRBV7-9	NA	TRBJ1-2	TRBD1	TGTGCCAGCAGCCCAGACAGGACAGGGGACTATGGCTACACCTTC	CASSPDRTGDYGYTF
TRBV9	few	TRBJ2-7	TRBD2	TGTGCCAGCAGCGCCCGACTAGCGGGCTACTACGAGCAGTACTTC	CASSARLAGYYEQYF
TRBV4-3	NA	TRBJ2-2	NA	TGCGCCAGCCGCCGACAGGATAACACCGGGGAGCTGTTTTTT	CASRRQDNTGELFF
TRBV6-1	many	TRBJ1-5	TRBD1	TGTGCCACCGCAAAACAGGGGAGCAATCAGCCCCAGCATTTT	CATAKQGSNQPQHF
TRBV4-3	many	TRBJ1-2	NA	TGCGCCAGCAGCCAAGATCAGGGCAGCGACTATGGCTACACCTTC	CASSQDQGSDYGYTF